This entry concerns a single T cell receptor (beta chain). The J segment lost 3 bases and the V segment lost 0 bases, leaving 2 bases of the junction unmatched. CDR1 and CDR2 from the germline V gene are SGDLS and YYNGEE. The CDR3 has 15 amino acids. These data belong to a study of blood T cell repertoires in COVID-19. The overall study: T cells, B-cell-depleted T cells, or PBMCs supplied cDNA or gDNA.

Original analysis: Researchers report that nucleated cell counts were estimated from reference gene primer amplification. TCRdb's copy holds only in-frame clones and misses some; the assay was immunoSEQ multiplex PCR. That table gives V, J and clone size, and the DNA gave D and trimming. This table has 410,000 or so clones, 89% appearing once. Seattle patients were enrolled while actively infected and followed longitudinally. The sequencing sample was made of peripheral blood. The sequence was obtained from a woman in her thirties or forties with COVID-19, enrolled during active disease. The chain couples TRBV9 to TRBJ2-2; 7 bases are shared with TRBD2. CDR3 DNA: TGTGCCAGCAGCGTAGCGGGGGGATACACCGGGGAGCTGTTTTTT. This encodes CASSVAGGYTGELFF. The whole variable domain, filled in from reference TRBV9 and TRBJ2-2, reads DSGVTQTPKHLITATGQRVTLRCSPRSGDLSVYWYQQSLDQGLQFLIQYYNGEERAKGNILERFSAQQFPDLHSELNLSSLELGDSALYFCASSVAGGYTGELFFGEGSRLTVL.